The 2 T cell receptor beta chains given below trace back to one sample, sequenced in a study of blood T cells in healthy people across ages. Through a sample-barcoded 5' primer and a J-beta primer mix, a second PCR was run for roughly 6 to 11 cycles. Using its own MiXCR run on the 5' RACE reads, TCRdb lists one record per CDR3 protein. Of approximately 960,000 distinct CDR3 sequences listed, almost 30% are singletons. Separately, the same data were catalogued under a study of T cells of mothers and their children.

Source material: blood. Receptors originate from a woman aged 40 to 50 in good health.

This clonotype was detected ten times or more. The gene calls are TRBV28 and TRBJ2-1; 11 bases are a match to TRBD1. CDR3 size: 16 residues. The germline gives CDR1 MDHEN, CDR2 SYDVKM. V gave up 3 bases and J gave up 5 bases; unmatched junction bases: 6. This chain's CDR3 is CASSFQDRGLNNEQFF. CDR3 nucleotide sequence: TGTGCCAGCAGTTTCCAGGACAGGGGGCTAAACAATGAGCAGTTCTTC.

The CDR3 nucleotides read TGCAGTGCTACAACTCCGGGACAGGCTAACAATGAGCAGTACTTC. This sequence encodes CSATTPGQANNEQYF. This chain uses TRBV20-1 with TRBJ2-7, with 8 bases fitting TRBD1. This CDR3 has 15 amino acids. Germline CDR1 DFQATT, CDR2 SNEGSKA (reference sequence). V shed 4 bases and J 7 bases; nucleotides not matched to a gene: 15.